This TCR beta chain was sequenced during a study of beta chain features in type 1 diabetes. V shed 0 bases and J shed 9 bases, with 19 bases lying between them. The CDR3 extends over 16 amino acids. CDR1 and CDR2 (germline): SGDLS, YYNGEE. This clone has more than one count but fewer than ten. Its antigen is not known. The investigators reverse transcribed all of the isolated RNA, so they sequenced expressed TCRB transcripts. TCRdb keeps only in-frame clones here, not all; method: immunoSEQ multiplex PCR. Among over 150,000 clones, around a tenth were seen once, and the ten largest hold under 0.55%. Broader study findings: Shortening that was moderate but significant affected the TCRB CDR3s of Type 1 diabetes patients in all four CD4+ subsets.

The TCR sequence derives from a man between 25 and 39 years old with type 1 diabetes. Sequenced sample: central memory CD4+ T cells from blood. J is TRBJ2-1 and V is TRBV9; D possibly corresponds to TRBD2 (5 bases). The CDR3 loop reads CASSVDLAGDVGEQFF. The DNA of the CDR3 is TGTGCCAGCAGCGTAGATCTGGCGGGTGATGTGGGTGAGCAGTTCTTC.